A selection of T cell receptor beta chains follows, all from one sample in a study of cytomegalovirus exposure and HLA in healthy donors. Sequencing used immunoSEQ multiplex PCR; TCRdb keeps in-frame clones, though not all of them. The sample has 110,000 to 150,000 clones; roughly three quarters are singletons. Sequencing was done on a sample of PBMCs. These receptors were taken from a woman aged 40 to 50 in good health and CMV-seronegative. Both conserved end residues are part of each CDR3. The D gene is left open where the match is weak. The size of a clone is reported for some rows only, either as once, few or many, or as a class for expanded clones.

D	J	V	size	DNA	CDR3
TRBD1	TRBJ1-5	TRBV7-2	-	TGTGCCAGCAGCTACCCGGGACAGGGGAAGCCCCAGCATTTT	CASSYPGQGKPQHF
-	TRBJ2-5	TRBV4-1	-	TGCGCCAGCAGCCAAGTAGGCCTAGCAAGAGAGACCCAGTACTTC	CASSQVGLARETQYF
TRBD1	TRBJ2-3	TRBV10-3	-	TGTGCCATCAGTTTTCCGGGACAGGGAAGGGTCCGCACAGATACGCAGTATTTT	CAISFPGQGRVRTDTQYF
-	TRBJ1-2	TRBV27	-	TGTGCCAGCAGTTATATGGGGGCCAGGGGTCCTTATAACTATGGCTACGCCTTC	CASSYMGARGPYNYGYAF
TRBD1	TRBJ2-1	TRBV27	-	TGTGCCAGCAGTTTGGGACCGGGACAGGGCTACAATGAGCAGTTCTTC	CASSLGPGQGYNEQFF
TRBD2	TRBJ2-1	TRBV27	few	TGTGCCAGCAGTTTATATAGCGGGCGTCGCTCCTACAATGAGCAGTTCTTC	CASSLYSGRRSYNEQFF
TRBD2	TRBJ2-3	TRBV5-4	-	TGTGCCAGCAGCTTGGCTGTAGCGGGGATAGGGGATACGCAGTATTTT	CASSLAVAGIGDTQYF
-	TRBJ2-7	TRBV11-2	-	TGTGCCAGCAGCTTATCTGGCGGGGAGTACTCCTACGAGCAGTACTTC	CASSLSGGEYSYEQYF
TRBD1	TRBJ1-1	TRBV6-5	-	TGTGCCAGCAGTTACTCCGGAGGACAGGTCAGGAGTGAAGCTTTCTTT	CASSYSGGQVRSEAFF
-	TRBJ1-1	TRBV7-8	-	TGTGCCAGCAGCTTAGCTCAGGGTAGTGGCACTGAAGCTTTCTTT	CASSLAQGSGTEAFF
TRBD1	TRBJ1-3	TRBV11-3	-	TGTGCCAGCAGCCAACGTATGGGACAGCGAAACACCATATATTTT	CASSQRMGQRNTIYF
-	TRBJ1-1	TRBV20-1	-	TGCAGTGCTAAACAGCTTGAAGCTTTCTTT	CSAKQLEAFF
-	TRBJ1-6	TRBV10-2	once	TGCGCCACCTTACTGACAGGAGCATATAATTCACCCCTCCACTTT	CATLLTGAYNSPLHF
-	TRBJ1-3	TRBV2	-	TGTGCCAGCAGTGCCACAGGTAGCTCTGGAAACACCATATATTTT	CASSATGSSGNTIYF
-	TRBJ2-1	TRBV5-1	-	TGCGCCAGCAGCTTGGCCGCGAGTGCTGAGCAGTTCTTC	CASSLAASAEQFF
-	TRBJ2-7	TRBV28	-	TGTGCCAGCAGTTTATTCGGTCAGGGGCACTCCTACGAGCAGTACTTC	CASSLFGQGHSYEQYF
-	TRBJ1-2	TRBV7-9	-	TGTGCCAGCAGCCCTTTAAGTCAGATACGCTATGGCTACACCTTC	CASSPLSQIRYGYTF
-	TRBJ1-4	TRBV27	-	TGTGCCAGCAGTTTATTTGGCGAAAAACTGTTTTTT	CASSLFGEKLFF
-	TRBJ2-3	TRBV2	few	TGTGCCAGCACCCTTAGGACTAGCACAGATACGCAGTATTTT	CASTLRTSTDTQYF
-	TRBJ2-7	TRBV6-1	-	TGTGCCAGCAGTGAGGCCGCAGGCTCCTACGAGCAGTACTTC	CASSEAAGSYEQYF
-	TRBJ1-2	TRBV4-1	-	TGCGCCAGCAGCCAAGATCCGGGGCTGGGGGCGGCTGGCTACACCTTC	CASSQDPGLGAAGYTF
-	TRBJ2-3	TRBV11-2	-	TGTGCCAGCAGCTTATGGGGCACTAGCACAGATACGCAGTATTTT	CASSLWGTSTDTQYF
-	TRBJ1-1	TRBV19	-	TGTGCCAGTAGTATCCCACAGGTTGAAGCTTTCTTT	CASSIPQVEAFF
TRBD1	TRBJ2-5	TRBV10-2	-	TGCGCCAGCAGTCTCGGGACAGGGCAAGGATTCGAGACCCAGTACTTC	CASSLGTGQGFETQYF
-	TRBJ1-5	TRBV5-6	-	TGTGCCAGCAGCTTGTCACCTGGGTCAAGAGGGCAACATTTT	CASSLSPGSRGQHF
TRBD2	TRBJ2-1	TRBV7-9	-	TGTGCCAGCAGCGGCACTAGCGGGAATTACAATGAGCAGTTCTTC	CASSGTSGNYNEQFF
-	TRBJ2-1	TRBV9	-	TGTGCCAGCAGCGTAGTGGCCTGGACTGTTAATGAGCAGTTCTTC	CASSVVAWTVNEQFF
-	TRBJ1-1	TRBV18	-	TGTGCCAGCTCACCATCACAAACGGTAGGGGTGGTGAACACTGAAGCTTTCTTT	CASSPSQTVGVVNTEAFF
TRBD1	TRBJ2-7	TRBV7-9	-	TGTGCCAGCAGCCCGACAGGGTCCTACGAGCAGTACTTC	CASSPTGSYEQYF
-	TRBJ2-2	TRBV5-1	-	TGCGCCAGCAGCCGAGCGGACACCGGGGAGCTGTTTTTT	CASSRADTGELFF